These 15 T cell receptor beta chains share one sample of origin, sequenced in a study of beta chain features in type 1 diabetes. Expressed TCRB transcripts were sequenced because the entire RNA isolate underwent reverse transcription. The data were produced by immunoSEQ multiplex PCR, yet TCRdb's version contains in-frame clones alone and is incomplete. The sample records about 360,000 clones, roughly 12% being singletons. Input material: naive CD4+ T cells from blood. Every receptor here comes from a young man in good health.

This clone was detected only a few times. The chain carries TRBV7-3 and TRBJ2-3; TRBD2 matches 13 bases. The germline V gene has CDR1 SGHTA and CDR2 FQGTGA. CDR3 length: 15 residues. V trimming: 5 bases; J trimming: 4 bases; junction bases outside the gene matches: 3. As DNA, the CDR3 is TGTGCCAGCAGCCTCGGACTAGCGGGAGCAGATACGCAGTATTTT. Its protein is CASSLGLAGADTQYF.

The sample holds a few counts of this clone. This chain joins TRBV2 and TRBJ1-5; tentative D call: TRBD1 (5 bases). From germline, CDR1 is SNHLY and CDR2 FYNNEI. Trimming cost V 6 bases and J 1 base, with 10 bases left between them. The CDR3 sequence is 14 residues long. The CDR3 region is CASRGVSSNQPQHF. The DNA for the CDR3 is TGTGCCAGCAGAGGGGTTTCGAGCAATCAGCCCCAGCATTTT. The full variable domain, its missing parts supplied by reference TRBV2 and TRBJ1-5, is EPEVTQTPSHQVTQMGQEVILRCVPISNHLYFYWYRQILGQKVEFLVSFYNNEISEKSEIFDDQFSVERPDGSNFTLKIRSTKLEDSAMYFCASRGVSSNQPQHFGDGTRLSIL.

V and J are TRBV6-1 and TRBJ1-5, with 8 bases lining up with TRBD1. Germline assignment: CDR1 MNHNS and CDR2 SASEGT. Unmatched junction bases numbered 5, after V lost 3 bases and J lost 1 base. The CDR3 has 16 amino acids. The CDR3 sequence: CASSDGQGRSNQPQHF. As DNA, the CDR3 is TGTGCCAGCAGTGACGGACAGGGAAGGAGCAATCAGCCCCAGCATTTT.

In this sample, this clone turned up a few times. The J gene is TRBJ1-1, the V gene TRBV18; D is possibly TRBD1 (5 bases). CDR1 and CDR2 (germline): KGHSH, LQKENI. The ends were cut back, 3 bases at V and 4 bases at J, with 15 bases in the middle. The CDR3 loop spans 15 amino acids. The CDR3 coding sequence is TGTGCCAGCTCACCCTCAGGGCAGGAAGCCACTGAAGCTTTCTTT. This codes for CASSPSGQEATEAFF.

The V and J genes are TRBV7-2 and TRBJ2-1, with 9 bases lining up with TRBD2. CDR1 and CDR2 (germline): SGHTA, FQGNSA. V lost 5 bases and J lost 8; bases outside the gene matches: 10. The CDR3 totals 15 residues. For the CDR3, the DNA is TGTGCCAGCAGCGCCGTAGCGGGAGAGGTCTATGAGCAGTTCTTC. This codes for CASSAVAGEVYEQFF.

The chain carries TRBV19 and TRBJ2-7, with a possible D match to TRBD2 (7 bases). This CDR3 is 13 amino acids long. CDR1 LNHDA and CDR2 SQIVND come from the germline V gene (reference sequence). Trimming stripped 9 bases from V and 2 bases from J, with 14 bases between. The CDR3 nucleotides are TGTGCCAGCGGAGGGGGGACTACCTACGAGCAGTACTTC. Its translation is CASGGGTTYEQYF.

CDR3 residues: CASSVDLGARGYTF. The CDR3 nucleotides are TGTGCCAGCAGCGTGGATTTGGGGGCGCGCGGCTACACCTTC. The V gene is TRBV9, the J gene TRBJ1-2; a possible D gene is TRBD1 (6 bases). V was shortened by 2 bases and J by 8 bases, with 16 bases between the two germline ends. The CDR3 runs to 14 residues. Germline CDR1 reads SGDLS; CDR2 reads YYNGEE.

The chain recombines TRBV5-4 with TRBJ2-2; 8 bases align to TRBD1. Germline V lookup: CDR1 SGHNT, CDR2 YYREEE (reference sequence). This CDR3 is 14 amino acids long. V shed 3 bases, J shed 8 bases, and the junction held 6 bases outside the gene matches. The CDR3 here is CASSSDRALGELFF. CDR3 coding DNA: TGTGCCAGCAGCTCGGACAGGGCGTTGGGGGAGCTGTTTTTT.

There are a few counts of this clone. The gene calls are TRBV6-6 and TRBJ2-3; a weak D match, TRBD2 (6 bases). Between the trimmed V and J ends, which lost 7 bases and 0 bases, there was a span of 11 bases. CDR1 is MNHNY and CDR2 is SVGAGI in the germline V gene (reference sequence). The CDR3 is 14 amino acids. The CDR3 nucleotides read TGTGCCAGCATTTTCAGCGGGAGCACAGATACGCAGTATTTT. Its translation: CASIFSGSTDTQYF.

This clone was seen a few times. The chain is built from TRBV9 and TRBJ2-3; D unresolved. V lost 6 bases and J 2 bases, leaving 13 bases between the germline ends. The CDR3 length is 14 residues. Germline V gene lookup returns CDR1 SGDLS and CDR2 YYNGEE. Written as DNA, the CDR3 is TGTGCCAGCACCCCGACTGGCTTCACAGATACGCAGTATTTT. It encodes CASTPTGFTDTQYF.

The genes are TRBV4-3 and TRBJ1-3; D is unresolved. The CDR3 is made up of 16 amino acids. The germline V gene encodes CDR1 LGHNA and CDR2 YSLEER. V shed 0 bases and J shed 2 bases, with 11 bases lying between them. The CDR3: CASSQELRGTGNTIYF. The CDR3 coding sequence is TGCGCCAGCAGCCAAGAATTACGAGGGACTGGAAACACCATATATTTT.

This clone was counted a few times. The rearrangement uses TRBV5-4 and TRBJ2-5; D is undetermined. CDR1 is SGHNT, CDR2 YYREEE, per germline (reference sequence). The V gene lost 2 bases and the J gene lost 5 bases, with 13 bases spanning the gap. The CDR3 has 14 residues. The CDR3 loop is CASSLRYRRETQYF. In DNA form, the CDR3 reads TGTGCCAGCAGCTTAAGATACCGGCGGGAGACCCAGTACTTC.

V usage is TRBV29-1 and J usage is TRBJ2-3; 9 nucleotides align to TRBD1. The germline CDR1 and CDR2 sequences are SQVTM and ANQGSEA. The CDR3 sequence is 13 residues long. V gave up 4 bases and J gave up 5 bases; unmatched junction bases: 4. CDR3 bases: TGCAGCGTTGGGGGACAGGGCAGAGATACGCAGTATTTT. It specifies CSVGGQGRDTQYF.

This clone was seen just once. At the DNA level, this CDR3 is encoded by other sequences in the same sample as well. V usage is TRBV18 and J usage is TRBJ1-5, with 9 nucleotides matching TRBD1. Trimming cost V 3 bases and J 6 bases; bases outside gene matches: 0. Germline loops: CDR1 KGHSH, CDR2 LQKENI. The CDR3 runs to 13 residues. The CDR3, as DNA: TGTGCCAGCTCACCGGACAGGGGTCAGCCCCAGCATTTT. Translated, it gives CASSPDRGQPQHF.

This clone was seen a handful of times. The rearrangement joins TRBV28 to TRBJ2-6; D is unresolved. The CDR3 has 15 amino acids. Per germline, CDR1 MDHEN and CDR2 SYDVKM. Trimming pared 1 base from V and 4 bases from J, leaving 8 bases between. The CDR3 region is CASSLFATGANVLTF. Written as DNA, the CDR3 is TGTGCCAGCAGTTTATTCGCTACCGGGGCCAACGTCCTGACTTTC. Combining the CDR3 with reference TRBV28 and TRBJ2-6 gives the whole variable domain DVKVTQSSRYLVKRTGEKVFLECVQDMDHENMFWYRQDPGLGLRLIYFSYDVKMKEKGDIPEGYSVSREKKERFSLILESASTNQTSMYLCASSLFATGANVLTFGAGSRLTVL.